One and the same sample provided the 24 T cell receptor beta chains below, sequenced in a study of blood T cell repertoires in COVID-19. Assay: immunoSEQ multiplex PCR; the TCRdb copy retains only in-frame clones and omits some. The sample records around 93,000 clones, about 76% being singletons. The sequenced sample was peripheral blood. These receptors all stem from a woman of 80 years or more with acute or convalescent COVID-19.

The V gene is TRBV6-1, the J gene TRBJ1-2, with 10 nucleotides matching TRBD1. With 1 base clipped from V and 4 bases from J, the junction kept 9 bases outside the gene matches. This CDR3 has 17 amino acids. Germline assignment: CDR1 MNHNS and CDR2 SASEGT. The CDR3 spells CASSEVTGGSGGYGYTF. CDR3 nucleotides: TGTGCCAGCAGTGAAGTGACAGGGGGCTCGGGAGGCTATGGCTACACCTTC.

V usage is TRBV10-1 and J usage is TRBJ1-5, with a possible D match to TRBD1 (6 bases). From germline, CDR1 is WNHNN and CDR2 SYGVQD (reference sequence). The CDR3 covers 14 residues. Deletions cut 6 bases from V and 6 bases from J, with 15 bases between. CDR3 protein: CASRGTGNGQPQHF. The CDR3 coding sequence is TGCGCCAGCAGAGGTACAGGGAACGGTCAGCCCCAGCATTTT.

This clone was observed once. The V and J genes are TRBV10-3 and TRBJ2-7; D gene unclear. This CDR3 region has 15 residues. CDR1 and CDR2 (germline): ENHRY, SYGVKD. The V end lost 1 base, the J end lost 5 bases, and 15 bases lay between the germline ends. CDR3 bases: TGTGCCATCAGTGAGTTAAGGCGCGGCCTGGACGAGCAGTACTTC. Translated: CAISELRRGLDEQYF.

The chain links TRBV5-1 to TRBJ2-3; 11 bases align to TRBD2. The CDR3 extends over 17 amino acids. From germline, CDR1 is SGHRS and CDR2 YFSETQ. V gave up 4 bases and J gave up 0 bases; unmatched junction bases: 7. The CDR3 here is CASSPDPSGRSTDTQYF. In DNA, the CDR3 is TGCGCCAGCAGCCCCGACCCTAGCGGGAGGAGCACAGATACGCAGTATTTT.

V is TRBV28 and J is TRBJ2-3; D gene ambiguous. The germline V gene has CDR1 MDHEN and CDR2 SYDVKM. CDR3 length: 13 amino acids. V was cut by 3 bases and J by 0 bases, with 4 bases left in between. In DNA form, the CDR3 reads TGTGCCAGCAGTTTCGGGAGCACAGATACGCAGTATTTT. Residues: CASSFGSTDTQYF.

This chain links TRBV19 with TRBJ1-4; 11 bases are shared with TRBD1. V lost 5 bases to trimming and J lost 0 bases; unmatched junction nucleotides: 5. This CDR3 contains 17 residues. CDR1 is LNHDA and CDR2 is SQIVND in the germline V gene (reference sequence). This chain's CDR3 is CASSPRDRGSTNEKLFF. CDR3 nucleotide sequence: TGTGCCAGTAGTCCTCGGGACAGGGGGTCAACTAATGAAAAACTGTTTTTT.

Sample share makes this clone medium-sized. This chain uses TRBV6-5 with TRBJ1-2; D possibly corresponds to TRBD1 (6 bases). V dropped 10 bases and J dropped 1 base, with 10 bases sitting between them. Germline loops: CDR1 MNHEY, CDR2 SVGAGI. This CDR3 contains 12 residues. The CDR3 region has the DNA TGTGCCATTCGGACAGATAACTATGGCTACACCTTC. Translating it yields CAIRTDNYGYTF.

The V and J genes are TRBV7-9 and TRBJ1-1; 8 bases agree with TRBD1. Per the germline V gene, CDR1 is SEHNR and CDR2 is FQNEAQ (reference sequence). This CDR3 has 19 residues. V dropped 8 bases and J dropped 4; count of bases not matched to a gene: 24. The CDR3 loop is CASPRGQGGTTDWATEAFF. The CDR3 nucleotides are TGTGCCAGCCCCAGGGGGCAGGGGGGAACCACGGATTGGGCCACTGAAGCTTTCTTT.

The chain employs TRBV4-3 and TRBJ1-2; 7 bases match TRBD1. This CDR3 is 14 amino acids long. Germline-derived CDR1 and CDR2 are LGHNA and YSLEER. The ends lost 0 bases at V and 5 bases at J; junction bases unmatched: 3. The CDR3 coding sequence is TGCGCCAGCAGCCAAGAGGCAGGGGGATATGGCTACACCTTC. Protein: CASSQEAGGYGYTF.

CDR3 DNA sequence: TGTGCCAGCAGGGCGGACAGGGGGCGGTACACCTTC. This encodes CASRADRGRYTF. The chain carries TRBV2 and TRBJ1-2; 11 nucleotides line up with TRBD1. The CDR3 totals 12 residues. Germline V gene sequence: CDR1 SNHLY, CDR2 FYNNEI. With V trimmed by 6 bases and J by 11 bases, 5 bases remained unmatched.

This chain joins TRBV6-1 and TRBJ1-6, with no clear D. Germline lookup yields CDR1 MNHNS and CDR2 SASEGT. This CDR3 has 15 residues. The V end lost 0 bases, the J end lost 7 bases, and 10 bases lay between the germline ends. The CDR3 DNA sequence: TGTGCCAGCAGTGAAGCTCTGTTATTCAATTCACCCCTCCACTTT. This sequence encodes CASSEALLFNSPLHF.

The V gene is TRBV30, the J gene TRBJ1-2; TRBD1 might be the D (6 bases). V was pared by 4 bases and J by 7 bases, with 16 bases between. Germline V CDR1 and CDR2: GTSNPN, SVGIG (reference sequence). The CDR3 runs 13 residues. CDR3 in amino acids: CAWNNGGIGGYTF. Here the CDR3 DNA reads TGTGCCTGGAACAATGGGGGCATCGGTGGCTACACCTTC.

The chain combines TRBV27 with TRBJ2-6; D remains ambiguous. The CDR3 sequence is 15 residues long. CDR1 and CDR2 (germline): MNHEY, SMNVEV (reference sequence). Between the trimmed V and J ends, which lost 4 bases and 0 bases, there was a span of 7 bases. The CDR3 is CASSSQVSGANVLTF. DNA for the CDR3: TGTGCCAGCAGTTCACAAGTCTCTGGGGCCAACGTCCTGACTTTC.

The CDR3 region has the DNA TGTGCCAGCAGCTGGGGGACAGGGGGAACCTACGAGCAGTACTTC. It codes for CASSWGTGGTYEQYF. The chain has TRBV5-4 and TRBJ2-7, with 11 bases that match TRBD1. The germline V gene encodes CDR1 SGHNT and CDR2 YYREEE (reference sequence). The CDR3 contains 15 residues. V gave up 3 bases and J gave up 2 bases; unmatched junction bases: 4.

This chain joins TRBV6-5 and TRBJ1-1; D remains unclear. V was trimmed by 8 bases and J by 6 bases, leaving 7 bases between them. The CDR3 covers 10 residues. The germline V gene has CDR1 MNHEY and CDR2 SVGAGI. CDR3 amino acids: CASEESEAFF. The CDR3 bases are TGTGCCAGCGAGGAATCTGAAGCTTTCTTT.

This sequence joins TRBV19 and TRBJ1-2, with 8 bases identical to TRBD1. The CDR3 runs to 14 residues. The V and J ends lost 1 base and 6 bases, in that order; junction bases with no gene match: 4. The germline CDR1 and CDR2 sequences are LNHDA and SQIVND (reference sequence). This chain's CDR3 is CASSIAPGGDGYTF. The CDR3 bases are TGTGCCAGTAGTATAGCCCCAGGGGGCGATGGCTACACCTTC.

This chain connects TRBV28 to TRBJ2-1; TRBD1 matches at 9 bases. Trimming cost V 6 bases and J 9 bases; bases outside gene matches: 12. CDR3 length equals 15 residues. The germline V gene has CDR1 MDHEN and CDR2 SYDVKM. In DNA, the CDR3 is TGTGCCAGCAGAAACGCCGGGACAGGGACGCCTGAGCAGTTCTTC. It encodes CASRNAGTGTPEQFF.

In its sample, this clone was seen once. The V and J genes are TRBV9 and TRBJ2-2, with D perhaps matching TRBD1 (5 bases). V was trimmed by 3 bases and J by 5 bases, leaving 14 bases between them. Germline CDR1 SGDLS, CDR2 YYNGEE. The CDR3 loop spans 15 amino acids. This CDR3 reads CASSEGLIGTGELFF. In DNA form, the CDR3 reads TGTGCCAGCAGCGAGGGGCTCATAGGGACCGGGGAGCTGTTTTTT. The full variable domain, rest sourced from reference TRBV9 and TRBJ2-2, is DSGVTQTPKHLITATGQRVTLRCSPRSGDLSVYWYQQSLDQGLQFLIQYYNGEERAKGNILERFSAQQFPDLHSELNLSSLELGDSALYFCASSEGLIGTGELFFGEGSRLTVL.

The chain couples TRBV29-1 to TRBJ1-1, with TRBD1 matching 8 bases. The V gene end was trimmed by 4 bases and the J gene end by 10 bases; junction bases not matched to a gene: 2. CDR3 length equals 10 residues. The germline CDR1 and CDR2 sequences are SQVTM and ANQGSEA. Here the CDR3 DNA reads TGCAGCGTTGTGACAGGGGTAGCTTTCTTT. It is translated as CSVVTGVAFF.

This chain uses TRBV6-1 with TRBJ1-2; the match to TRBD1 covers 7 bases. Germline CDR1 is MNHNS and CDR2 is SASEGT. J lost 7 bases, V lost 2 bases, and 10 bases had no gene match. The CDR3 contains 15 residues. CDR3 bases: TGTGCCAGCAGTGAAAAGGGGGCAGGTTTTGGTGGCTACACCTTC. Its translation: CASSEKGAGFGGYTF.

The chain links TRBV15 to TRBJ1-3; 9 bases are shared with TRBD1. The CDR3 length is 20 residues. The J segment lost 0 bases and the V segment lost 5 bases, leaving 17 bases of the junction unmatched. Germline CDR1 is LNHNV and CDR2 is YYDKDF (reference sequence). This CDR3 is CATSAYRDRVGVASGNTIYF. The CDR3 DNA follows: TGTGCCACCAGCGCATACCGGGACAGGGTCGGGGTAGCCTCTGGAAACACCATATATTTT.

This clone occurred a few times. The CDR3 sequence: CASSELGVQEKLFF. The CDR3 DNA reads TGTGCCAGCAGTGAATTAGGGGTACAGGAGAAACTGTTTTTT. The chain employs TRBV25-1 and TRBJ1-4; D may be TRBD1 (5 bases). Germline CDR1 is MGHDK and CDR2 is SYGVNS. This CDR3 spans 14 amino acids. V lost 1 base and J 11 bases, leaving 14 bases between the germline ends.

The chain couples TRBV29-1 to TRBJ1-2; D is perhaps TRBD1 (6 bases). Germline V gene lookup returns CDR1 SQVTM and CDR2 ANQGSEA. CDR3 size: 16 residues. V lost 0 bases and J lost 4, with 18 bases in between. DNA of the CDR3: TGCAGCGTTGAAGATAGCGGGAGGGGGGTTGGCTATGGCTACACCTTC. Translation: CSVEDSGRGVGYGYTF.

This clone has ten or more counts. The chain combines TRBV6-5 with TRBJ1-1; D may be TRBD1 (5 bases). CDR1 and CDR2 (germline): MNHEY, SVGAGI. The CDR3 contains 15 residues. V lost 1 base, J lost 1 base, and 10 bases lay in between. Here the CDR3 DNA reads TGTGCCAGCAGTTACTTTGGCAGGGCGAACACTGAAGCTTTCTTT. This encodes CASSYFGRANTEAFF.